The 32 T cell receptor beta chains reported below all come from one sample, sequenced in a study of breast tumors, draining lymph nodes, adjacent tissues. Samples came from axillary lymph nodes draining the breast cancer. One entry per CDR3 protein, called by TCRdb with MiXCR from the multiplex PCR reads. The sample includes some 120,000 distinct CDR3 sequences, about 20% of them seen just once. The sample comprised axillary lymph node tissue. The receptors were sampled from a female donor with breast cancer. Some clones in this sample may be carry-over from other donors' samples.

This clonotype was detected ten times or more. The chain uses TRBV20-1 and TRBJ2-3, with TRBD2 matching 11 bases. This CDR3 is built from 14 residues. In germline, CDR1 is DFQATT, CDR2 SNEGSKA (reference sequence). V lost 8 bases to trimming and J lost 4 bases; unmatched junction nucleotides: 8. The CDR3 loop is CSPPSGGSSDTQYF. The CDR3 bases are TGCAGTCCTCCTAGCGGGGGGAGTTCAGATACGCAGTATTTT.

In the case of this clonotype: Possible read error: a much larger clone is one base away. This chain links TRBV6-1 with TRBJ2-3; 12 nucleotides line up with TRBD2. The CDR3 is 15 amino acids. Germline assignment: CDR1 MNHNS and CDR2 SASEGT. The CDR3 here is CASSELAGGPDTQCF. The CDR3, as DNA: TGTGCCAGCAGTGAACTAGCGGGAGGGCCAGATACGCAGTGTTTT.

This clonotype was seen at least ten times. The chain has TRBV7-2 and TRBJ1-4, with TRBD1 matching 9 bases. Trimming took 3 bases from V and 4 from J; bases not matched to a gene: 0. In germline, CDR1 is SGHTA, CDR2 FQGNSA. The CDR3 contains 14 residues. The CDR3 nucleotides are TGTGCCAGCAGCTTGGGACAGGGTAATGAAAAACTGTTTTTT. Protein: CASSLGQGNEKLFF.

The CDR3 here is CASTGLAGGTGELFF. The CDR3 DNA reads as TGCGCCAGCACGGGACTAGCGGGAGGGACCGGGGAGCTGTTTTTT. This chain uses TRBV5-1 with TRBJ2-2, with 16 nucleotides matching TRBD2. J gave up 5 bases and V 6 bases, and 1 base lay outside the gene matches. Germline CDR1 and CDR2: SGHRS and YFSETQ. CDR3 length equals 15 residues.

There are many counts of this clonotype. The chain's CDR3 is CAWSEVHGAPLHF. The CDR3 DNA reads as TGTGCCTGGAGTGAAGTACACGGGGCACCCCTCCACTTT. The chain links TRBV30 to TRBJ1-6, with D unresolved. This CDR3 contains 13 residues. CDR1 is GTSNPN and CDR2 is SVGIG in the germline V gene (reference sequence). V was trimmed by 1 base and J by 11 bases, leaving 12 bases between them.

For this clonotype: One end of the junction varies from germline; a read error may be responsible. The gene calls are TRBV18 and TRBJ2-3; 9 nucleotides align to TRBD2. Germline CDR1 KGHSH, CDR2 LQKENI. CDR3 length equals 15 residues. The CDR3 here is CASSLGLASTDTQCF. In nucleotides, the CDR3 is TGTGCCAGCTCACTGGGACTAGCTAGCACAGATACGCAGTGTTTT.

This clonotype was counted only a few times. Possible read error: a much larger clone is one base away. The genes are TRBV20-1 and TRBJ2-2, with D hard to call. Germline values: CDR1 DFQATT, CDR2 SNEGSKA (reference sequence). Trimming removed 0 bases at V and 0 bases at J, with 14 bases between. This CDR3 comprises 17 residues. CDR3 loop: CSARERGRRANTGELFF. The CDR3 DNA reads TGCAGTGCTAGAGAGAGAGGACGGAGAGCGAACACCGGGGAGCTGTTTTTT.

This clonotype was seen ten or more times. The rearrangement uses TRBV7-2 and TRBJ2-7, with 10 bases fitting TRBD2. This CDR3 has 15 residues. Trimming at V came to 6 bases and at J to 3 bases, leaving 8 bases not matched to a gene. Per germline, CDR1 SGHTA and CDR2 FQGNSA. Written as DNA, the CDR3 is TGTGCCAGCAGTCGCCCCACTAGCGGGAACTACGAGCAGTACTTC. The encoded protein is CASSRPTSGNYEQYF.

This clonotype came up many times. The chain joins TRBV19 to TRBJ2-7, with D unresolved. Germline assignment: CDR1 LNHDA and CDR2 SQIVND (reference sequence). V lost 4 bases, J lost 6 bases, and 13 bases lay in between. CDR3 length: 13 amino acids. The CDR3 DNA reads as TGTGCCAGTAGTAGGAGAGTTGAGGCCGAGCAGTACTTC. Translating it yields CASSRRVEAEQYF.

The sample holds many counts of this clonotype. The DNA for the CDR3 is TGTGCCAGCCTGGGGACTAGCGGGCAGGGGGAGACCCAGTACTTC. Encoded protein: CASLGTSGQGETQYF. The rearrangement links TRBV6-5 to TRBJ2-5; 12 bases match TRBD2. This CDR3 region has 15 residues. V was pared by 8 bases and J by 5 bases, with 9 bases of the junction left unmatched. CDR1 is MNHEY, CDR2 SVGAGI, per germline.

There are a few counts of this clonotype. Germline is not matched at one junction end, which may reflect a read error. The gene calls are TRBV4-1 and TRBJ2-5; 8 positions match TRBD1. The germline gives CDR1 MGHRA, CDR2 YSYEKL. The CDR3 contains 14 residues. The DNA of the CDR3 is TGCGCCAGCAGCCAGACAGGGGTGAGCGAGATCCAGTACTTC. It specifies CASSQTGVSEIQYF.

This clonotype was observed a handful of times. V and J are TRBV6-1 and TRBJ2-6; 11 nucleotides match TRBD1. Germline values: CDR1 MNHNS, CDR2 SASEGT. V trimming: 8 bases; J trimming: 4 bases; junction bases outside the gene matches: 4. This CDR3 region has 15 residues. CDR3 nucleotide sequence: TGTGCCAGCGGACAGGGGGCGACAGGGGCCAACGTCCTGACTTTC. This gives the protein CASGQGATGANVLTF.

For this clonotype: The germline gene is not matched at one end of the junction; a read error may be the cause. This chain joins TRBV6-2 or TRBV6-3 and TRBJ2-1, with D possibly being TRBD1 (5 bases). The CDR3 totals 15 residues. Per the germline V gene, CDR1 is MNHEY and CDR2 is SVGEGT. The CDR3 spells CASGYLGVPYNEQFF. DNA for the CDR3: TGTGCCAGCGGTTACTTAGGGGTCCCGTACAATGAGCAGTTCTTC.

This clonotype showed up many times. This chain connects TRBV7-2 to TRBJ2-1; no clear D gene. V lost 0 bases and J lost 6, with 9 bases in between. CDR1 is SGHTA and CDR2 is FQGNSA in the germline V gene. This CDR3 has 14 amino acids. The CDR3 is CASSLAGSINEQFF. CDR3 in DNA: TGTGCCAGCAGCTTAGCAGGTAGCATCAATGAGCAGTTCTTC.

This clonotype was recorded at least ten times. This chain connects TRBV20-1 to TRBJ2-1, with 10 nucleotides matching TRBD2. The CDR3 contains 15 residues. V lost 6 bases, J lost 7 bases, and 12 bases stayed unmatched. Germline CDR1 reads DFQATT; CDR2 reads SNEGSKA (reference sequence). The CDR3 DNA reads as TGCAGTGCCAATAGCGGGAGGCCCGAGTCGAATGAGCAGTTCTTC. As protein: CSANSGRPESNEQFF.

This clonotype was recorded many times. The chain couples TRBV12-3 or TRBV12-4 to TRBJ1-5; D possibly corresponds to TRBD1 (6 bases). CDR3 length: 15 amino acids. The V end was cut by 3 bases, the J end by 6 bases, with 15 bases between. The CDR3 bases are TGTGCCAGCAGTTTCGGGGGGCACGAAGCTCAGCCCCAGCATTTT. Its protein product is CASSFGGHEAQPQHF.

V usage is TRBV5-1 and J usage is TRBJ2-2; either TRBD1 or TRBD2 may fit D (6 bases each). V was trimmed by 4 bases and J by 5 bases, leaving 18 bases between them. The CDR3 covers 16 residues. In germline, CDR1 is SGHRS, CDR2 YFSETQ. For the CDR3, the DNA is TGCGCCAGCAGCGCCGGAGGGGGGCCTAGTACCGGGGAGCTGTTTTTT. It encodes CASSAGGGPSTGELFF.

Comments on this clonotype: It may be a read error: a sequence one base away is much more abundant. In this CDR3 the conserved last residue, phenylalanine or tryptophan, is missing, so a read error is likely. CDR3 nucleotides: TGTGCCAGCAGTGAAGCTTGGAGGACAAGAACCTACAATGAGCAGTTCTCC. It yields the protein CASSEAWRTRTYNEQFS. This chain uses TRBV6-1 with TRBJ2-1; TRBD1 or TRBD2 may be the D gene (5 bases each). Germline assignment: CDR1 MNHNS and CDR2 SASEGT. V was cut by 0 bases and J by 2 bases, with 14 bases left in between. The CDR3 is 17 residues long.

Only a few counts were recorded for this clonotype. The CDR3 region has the DNA TGCGCCAGCAGCTTGGCTGGACAGGGCCCCGAAGAGACCCAGTACTTC. This translates into CASSLAGQGPEETQYF. The rearrangement links TRBV5-1 to TRBJ2-5; 8 bases are shared with TRBD1. The CDR3 is 16 amino acids. V was clipped by 0 bases and J by 3 bases; unmatched bases: 7. Looked up from germline, CDR1 is SGHRS and CDR2 is YFSETQ.

The chain links TRBV5-1 to TRBJ2-1, with 7 bases that match TRBD1. This CDR3 comprises 15 residues. Germline V gene data show CDR1 as SGHRS and CDR2 as YFSETQ. J gave up 7 bases and V 1 base, and 8 bases lay outside the gene matches. The CDR3 here is CASSLRDSGFNEQFF. In nucleotides, the CDR3 is TGCGCCAGCAGCTTGAGGGACAGCGGTTTTAATGAGCAGTTCTTC.

This clonotype was counted many times. The chain employs TRBV4-1 and TRBJ2-3; 8 bases map to TRBD2. CDR3 length equals 17 residues. Germline trimming cut 4 bases from V and 0 bases from J; bases unmatched to any gene: 9. Germline V lookup: CDR1 MGHRA, CDR2 YSYEKL. The CDR3 protein is CASSPQGGGFSTDTQYF. CDR3 nucleotides: TGCGCCAGCAGCCCCCAGGGCGGGGGGTTTAGCACAGATACGCAGTATTTT.

This clonotype was seen many times. V and J are TRBV4-1 and TRBJ2-6; tentative D call: TRBD1 (5 bases). This CDR3 comprises 16 residues. The germline CDR1 and CDR2 sequences are MGHRA and YSYEKL. Trimming left V 1 base short and J 4 bases short, with 11 bases between. In DNA form, the CDR3 reads TGCGCCAGCAGCCAAGTCCCCAGGGTCGGGGCCAACGTCCTGACTTTC. The encoded protein is CASSQVPRVGANVLTF.

There are many counts of this clonotype. The chain combines TRBV5-1 with TRBJ2-3; a possible D gene is TRBD2 (7 bases). The CDR3 length is 16 residues. V dropped 1 base and J dropped 0 bases, with 12 bases sitting between them. Germline-derived CDR1 and CDR2 are SGHRS and YFSETQ. CDR3 coding DNA: TGCGCCAGCAGCTTGTTGGGGGGGCCTAGCACAGATACGCAGTATTTT. It codes for CASSLLGGPSTDTQYF.

This clonotype was found many times. This sequence joins TRBV27 and TRBJ2-7; D not certain. CDR1 MNHEY and CDR2 SMNVEV come from the germline V gene (reference sequence). This CDR3 contains 16 residues. V lost 3 bases to trimming and J lost 0 bases, with 15 bases between them. The CDR3 sequence: CASSLSPPRDSYEQYF. DNA for the CDR3: TGTGCCAGCAGTTTGTCCCCCCCGCGTGACTCCTACGAGCAGTACTTC.

In its sample, this clonotype was seen many times. The chain links TRBV19 to TRBJ1-2; D is unclear. The CDR3 is 15 amino acids. CDR1 and CDR2 (germline): LNHDA, SQIVND (reference sequence). Trimming took off 7 bases at V and 2 bases at J, with 17 bases between the two ends. The chain's CDR3 is CASIGFKASNYGYTF. As DNA, the CDR3 is TGTGCCAGTATCGGGTTCAAAGCTTCAAACTATGGCTACACCTTC. Variable domain in full (rest from reference TRBV19 and TRBJ1-2): DGGITQSPKYLFRKEGQNVTLSCEQNLNHDAMYWYRQDPGQGLRLIYYSQIVNDFQKGDIAEGYSVSREKKESFPLTVTSAQKNPTAFYLCASIGFKASNYGYTFGSGTRLTVV.

This clonotype was seen ten or more times. CDR3 in DNA: TGCGCCAGCCTTCTGGGGCACACCGGGGAGCTGTTTTTT. It specifies CASLLGHTGELFF. The rearrangement joins TRBV10-2 to TRBJ2-2, with TRBD1 as a possible D gene (5 bases). Germline lookup yields CDR1 WSHSY and CDR2 SAAADI. V shed 8 bases and J shed 3 bases, with 10 bases lying between them. This CDR3 contains 13 residues.

In its sample, this clonotype was seen many times. The chain joins TRBV15 to TRBJ2-1; D might be TRBD2 (5 bases). Trimming cost V 2 bases and J 0 bases, with 8 bases left between them. Germline V gene data show CDR1 as LNHNV and CDR2 as YYDKDF (reference sequence). The CDR3 is 15 amino acids. CDR3 amino acids: CATSRQRSSYNEQFF. In DNA form, the CDR3 reads TGTGCCACCAGCAGACAGCGGAGCTCCTACAATGAGCAGTTCTTC.

This clonotype was seen ten or more times. V is TRBV7-2 and J is TRBJ1-5, with a weak D call TRBD1 (5 bases). The germline gives CDR1 SGHTA, CDR2 FQGNSA. CDR3 length: 15 residues. V was cut by 1 base and J by 3 bases, with 10 bases left in between. Here the CDR3 DNA reads TGTGCCAGCAGCTTAGATCCGGGACCCAATCAGCCCCAGCATTTT. Protein: CASSLDPGPNQPQHF.

The sample holds many counts of this clonotype. The J gene is TRBJ2-1, the V gene TRBV5-1; D perhaps matches TRBD2 (5 bases). The CDR3 is 16 amino acids. Trimming removed 0 bases from V and 6 bases from J, with 16 bases in between. Germline CDR1 reads SGHRS; CDR2 reads YFSETQ. The CDR3 is CASSLAGIPMSNEQFF. The CDR3 DNA follows: TGCGCCAGCAGCTTGGCCGGGATTCCCATGTCCAATGAGCAGTTCTTC.

This clonotype has ten or more counts. The chain employs TRBV15 and TRBJ2-1; the D gene is possibly TRBD2 (6 bases). The CDR3 is 13 amino acids. The germline gives CDR1 LNHNV, CDR2 YYDKDF (reference sequence). The V end was cut by 4 bases, the J end by 5 bases, with 9 bases between. As DNA, the CDR3 is TGTGCCACCAGCATACTAGCTCACAATGAGCAGTTCTTC. Encoded protein: CATSILAHNEQFF.

This chain connects TRBV7-2 to TRBJ2-4, with TRBD1 matching 7 bases. The CDR3 contains 15 residues. Germline lookup yields CDR1 SGHTA and CDR2 FQGNSA. J gave up 11 bases and V 3 bases, and 13 bases lay outside the gene matches. This CDR3 is CASSFSPGTAPVQYF. As DNA, the CDR3 is TGTGCCAGCAGCTTCAGCCCCGGGACAGCTCCCGTTCAGTACTTC.

In the case of this clonotype: A single base separates this from a much larger clone, so it may be a read error. V gene TRBV5-1 combines with J gene TRBJ2-3; D remains ambiguous. CDR1 is SGHRS, CDR2 YFSETQ, per germline. The CDR3 has 15 residues. The CDR3 nucleotides read TGCGCCGGCAGCTTGTCGCGGCCTAGCACAGATACGCAGTATTTT. This translates into CAGSLSRPSTDTQYF.